Shown below are 15 T cell receptor beta chains from a single sample sequenced in a study of naive and memory T cell subsets. No antigen has been identified for these receptors. Findings of the study overall: Possibly reflecting memory cells re-expressing CD45RA, a few larger clonotypes occurred in naive repertoires, especially CD8.

Two oligonucleotides, mixed equimolar, formed the beta constant-region primer covering TRBC1 and TRBC2. Nested alpha and beta constant-region primers with the SP2 primer drove four PCR rounds on ligated cDNA. TCRdb independently ran MiXCR on the UMI-ligation and nested PCR reads; one entry per CDR3 protein. Of roughly 150,000 distinct CDR3 sequences listed, 15% to 20% are singletons. Material for sequencing was naive CD8+ T cells from blood. Every receptor here comes from a human donor in good health.

The chain joins TRBV12-3 or TRBV12-4 to TRBJ2-5; 12 bases line up with TRBD2. With 3 bases clipped from V and 0 bases from J, the junction kept 5 bases outside the gene matches. The CDR3 length is 17 residues. The CDR3 bases are TGTGCCAGCAGTTTTCGGACTAGCGGGACTTACCAAGAGACCCAGTACTTC. This codes for CASSFRTSGTYQETQYF.

This clonotype was observed a handful of times. This chain uses TRBV19 with TRBJ1-2, with D perhaps TRBD1 (5 bases). CDR3 length: 12 amino acids. The germline V gene has CDR1 LNHDA and CDR2 SQIVND (reference sequence). Trimming left V 3 bases short and J 8 bases short, with 10 bases between. CDR3 bases: TGTGCCAGTAGTATTATGGGGGACGGCTACACCTTC. Translating it yields CASSIMGDGYTF.

This clonotype was counted only a few times. The rearrangement joins TRBV6-2 or TRBV6-3 to TRBJ2-2; D not certain. V was trimmed by 0 bases and J by 4 bases, leaving 3 bases between them. Germline V lookup: CDR1 MNHEY, CDR2 SVGEGT. CDR3 length: 13 residues. Here the CDR3 DNA reads TGTGCCAGCAGTTACTCTCTCACCGGGGAGCTGTTTTTT. Encoded protein: CASSYSLTGELFF.

This rearrangement joins TRBV29-1 to TRBJ2-1; 8 nucleotides agree with TRBD2. CDR3 length equals 11 residues. The trim removed 4 bases at V and 8 bases at J, leaving 1 base unmatched. Germline assignment: CDR1 SQVTM and CDR2 ANQGSEA. CDR3 loop: CSVGTSHEQFF. CDR3 bases: TGCAGCGTTGGGACTAGCCATGAGCAGTTCTTC.

This clonotype showed up just a few times. The rearrangement uses TRBV7-9 and TRBJ2-7; D uncertain. V lost 3 bases to trimming and J lost 7 bases, with 10 bases between them. The CDR3 loop spans 12 amino acids. Germline V gives CDR1 SEHNR, CDR2 FQNEAQ (reference sequence). The CDR3 sequence is CASSFDLWEQYF. DNA for the CDR3: TGTGCCAGCAGCTTTGATCTTTGGGAGCAGTACTTC.

This chain joins TRBV4-1 and TRBJ2-1, with D possibly TRBD1 on 5 matching bases. CDR1 is MGHRA, CDR2 YSYEKL, per germline. The CDR3 extends over 17 amino acids. V gave up 0 bases and J gave up 3 bases, with 15 bases separating them. The CDR3 loop is CASSQDPTVGIYNEQFF. CDR3 nucleotide sequence: TGCGCCAGCAGCCAAGATCCGACAGTGGGCATCTACAATGAGCAGTTCTTC.

The chain has TRBV4-1 and TRBJ2-7; D perhaps matches TRBD1 (5 bases). V was trimmed by 1 base and J by 2 bases, leaving 6 bases between them. Germline CDR1 MGHRA, CDR2 YSYEKL. This CDR3 is 13 amino acids long. In DNA form, the CDR3 reads TGCGCCAGCAGCCAAGTGACAGCCTACGAGCAGTACTTC. Translated, it gives CASSQVTAYEQYF.

The V gene is TRBV28, the J gene TRBJ2-7; D not resolved. This CDR3 is 14 amino acids long. V lost 2 bases to trimming and J lost 2 bases, with 10 bases between them. CDR1 MDHEN and CDR2 SYDVKM come from the germline V gene. CDR3 sequence reads: CASSLHGGTYEQYF. The CDR3 coding sequence is TGTGCCAGCAGTTTACATGGCGGTACCTACGAGCAGTACTTC.

This clonotype was detected ten times or more. The chain carries TRBV9 and TRBJ2-7; 7 bases align to TRBD2. The junction had 2 bases not matched to a gene; V was cut back by 3 bases and J by 2 bases. This CDR3 comprises 13 residues. Germline loops: CDR1 SGDLS, CDR2 YYNGEE. Here the CDR3 DNA reads TGTGCCAGCAGCGCTGGGGGGGCCTACGAGCAGTACTTC. This codes for CASSAGGAYEQYF.

The chain combines TRBV28 with TRBJ2-1, with D perhaps TRBD2 (6 bases). This CDR3 region has 14 residues. CDR1 is MDHEN and CDR2 is SYDVKM in the germline V gene. V was pared by 7 bases and J by 0 bases, with 10 bases between. The CDR3 is CASNVGGSYNEQFF. CDR3 bases: TGTGCCAGCAACGTCGGGGGCTCCTACAATGAGCAGTTCTTC. The complete variable domain, with remaining parts taken from reference TRBV28 and TRBJ2-1, reads DVKVTQSSRYLVKRTGEKVFLECVQDMDHENMFWYRQDPGLGLRLIYFSYDVKMKEKGDIPEGYSVSREKKERFSLILESASTNQTSMYLCASNVGGSYNEQFFGPGTRLTVL.

The chain employs TRBV24-1 and TRBJ2-1; D might be TRBD2 (7 bases). The CDR3 extends over 15 amino acids. Looked up from germline, CDR1 is KGHDR and CDR2 is SFDVKD. V lost 5 bases to trimming and J lost 3 bases, with 13 bases between them. This chain's CDR3 is CATSGGLADYNEQFF. The CDR3 nucleotides are TGTGCCACCAGTGGGGGGCTAGCGGACTACAATGAGCAGTTCTTC.

The genes are TRBV29-1 and TRBJ1-4; weak D call: TRBD1 (5 bases). CDR1 is SQVTM and CDR2 is ANQGSEA in the germline V gene. V was cut by 7 bases and J by 3 bases, with 12 bases left in between. The CDR3 runs to 13 residues. This chain's CDR3 is CSALWGANEKLFF. The CDR3 bases are TGCAGCGCTTTGTGGGGGGCTAATGAAAAACTGTTTTTT.

V gene TRBV27 combines with J gene TRBJ2-1; 7 positions match TRBD2. The CDR3 runs to 11 residues. The germline V gene encodes CDR1 MNHEY and CDR2 SMNVEV (reference sequence). Unmatched junction bases numbered 4, after V lost 8 bases and J lost 9 bases. The chain's CDR3 is CASVGGGEQFF. CDR3 bases: TGTGCCAGCGTGGGGGGGGGTGAGCAGTTCTTC.

This clonotype was seen only a few times. The V call is TRBV18, the J call TRBJ1-1, with D unclear. V shed 0 bases and J shed 6 bases, with 8 bases lying between them. CDR3 length: 13 amino acids. Per germline, CDR1 KGHSH and CDR2 LQKENI. CDR3 residues: CASSPPYPPEAFF. In DNA, the CDR3 is TGTGCCAGCTCACCACCGTATCCGCCTGAAGCTTTCTTT.

This clonotype was counted between two and nine times. The CDR3 is CASSQDDGWGNEQYF. The DNA of the CDR3 is TGCGCCAGCAGCCAAGATGACGGGTGGGGGAACGAGCAGTACTTC. This chain joins TRBV4-1 and TRBJ2-7; tentatively, D is TRBD1 or TRBD2 (5 bases each). The CDR3 totals 15 residues. Germline V gene lookup returns CDR1 MGHRA and CDR2 YSYEKL. Between the trimmed V and J ends, which lost 0 bases and 5 bases, there was a span of 14 bases.